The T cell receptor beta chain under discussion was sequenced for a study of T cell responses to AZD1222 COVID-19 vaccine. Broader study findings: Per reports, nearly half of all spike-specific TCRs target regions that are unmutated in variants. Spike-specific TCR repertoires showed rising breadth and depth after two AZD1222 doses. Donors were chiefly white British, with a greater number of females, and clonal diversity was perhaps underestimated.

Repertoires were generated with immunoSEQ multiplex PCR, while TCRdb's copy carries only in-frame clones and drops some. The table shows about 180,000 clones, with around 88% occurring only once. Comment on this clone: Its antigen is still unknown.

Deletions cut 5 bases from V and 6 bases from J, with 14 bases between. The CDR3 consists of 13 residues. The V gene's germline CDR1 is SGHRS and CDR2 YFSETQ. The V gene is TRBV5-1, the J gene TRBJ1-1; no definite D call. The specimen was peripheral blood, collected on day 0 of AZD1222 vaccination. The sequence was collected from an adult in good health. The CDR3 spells CASRAEGAAEAFF. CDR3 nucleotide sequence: TGCGCCAGCAGGGCTGAGGGAGCTGCTGAAGCTTTCTTT.